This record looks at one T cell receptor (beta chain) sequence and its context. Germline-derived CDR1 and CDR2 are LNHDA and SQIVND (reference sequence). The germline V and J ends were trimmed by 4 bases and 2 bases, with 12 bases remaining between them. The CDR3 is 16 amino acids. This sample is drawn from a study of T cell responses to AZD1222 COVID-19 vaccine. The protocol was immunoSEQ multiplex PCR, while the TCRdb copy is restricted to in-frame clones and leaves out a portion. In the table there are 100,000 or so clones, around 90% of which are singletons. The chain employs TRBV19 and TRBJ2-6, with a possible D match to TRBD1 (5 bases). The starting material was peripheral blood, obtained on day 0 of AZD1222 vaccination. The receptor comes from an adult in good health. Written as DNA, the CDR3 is TGTGCCAGTAGTAAAGTCTGGGGCGCTGGGGCCAACGTCCTGACTTTC. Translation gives CASSKVWGAGANVLTF.